This T cell receptor (beta chain) was identified in a study of cytomegalovirus exposure and HLA in healthy donors. General study points: The listing of 150 or so TCR beta chains classed them as cytomegalovirus-associated. Data from an earlier analysis indicated that most TCR beta V segments were productive either about 90% or about 30% of the time. Association of a missense DCLRE1C variant with TCR beta V- and J-gene trimming was reported in a later analysis.

Among the donors, all were healthy bone marrow donors. Primers for the PCR totalled 60 Vbeta and 13 Jbeta. Profiled with immunoSEQ multiplex PCR; TCRdb holds only in-frame clones, not every one. The sample carries tens of thousands of clones, over 70% recorded once. Details on this clone: What it binds is unknown.

The receptor was derived from a man between 50 and 59 years old in good health and CMV-seropositive. Material: PBMCs.

The CDR3 reads CASSFAGGGETQYF. The CDR3 coding sequence is TGTGCCAGCAGCTTCGCGGGGGGCGGGGAGACCCAGTACTTC. The rearrangement joins TRBV7-2 to TRBJ2-5, with 8 nucleotides matching TRBD2. Germline loops: CDR1 SGHTA, CDR2 FQGNSA. This CDR3 spans 14 amino acids. The V gene end was trimmed by 3 bases and the J gene end by 5 bases; junction bases not matched to a gene: 5.